This TCR beta chain was identified during a study of blood T cells in healthy people across ages (dated by TCRdb to the mid-2010s). Regarding the research as a whole: In model experiments, template switching captured about one uniquely barcoded TCR beta cDNA molecule for every two T cells. To track age-related changes in TCR beta repertoire diversity, the study relied on deep sequencing normalized with unique cDNA molecular identifiers. The donors were split into four age groups: young (average roughly 15 years), middle-aged (roughly 42), aged (more than 60) and long-lived (roughly 77). To avoid experimental bias, donors of different ages were spread randomly across the sequencing lanes. Using the same blood draw, the study looked at two additional independent replicas of 1 million unique cDNA reads for two donors, one aged 18 to 30 and the other aged 80 or older. Study-level results and caveats: Because profiling used bulk unsorted PBMCs, naive and antigen-experienced compartments could not be compared conclusively. Estimates of total diversity based on one million sequenced T cells were regarded as lower bounds and as underestimates. A strong correlation was found between observed TCR beta diversity and the percentage of naive T cells measured by flow cytometry. As age increased, observed TCR beta diversity per million T cells dropped in a roughly linear way, and a significant reduction was already evident by age around 41. Compared with the aged group, the long-lived group had more naive CD4+ T cells, fewer expanded clones and increased TCR diversity, a pattern suggesting age selection. Donor CMV infection status was unknown, potentially confounding age-related changes in expanded clonotypes.

The approximately 40 donors, aged about 6 to 100 years, were systemically healthy Caucasian individuals from Russia. Approximately 10 milliliters of peripheral blood were collected from each donor into EDTA-treated Vacutainer tubes. PBMCs were isolated by Ficoll-Paque density-gradient centrifugation, with at least 6.5 million obtained per sample. Total RNA, at least 6 micrograms per sample, was extracted from PBMCs with Trizol reagent. The percentages of naive CD45RAhigh/CD27high T cells were determined by flow cytometry on a PBMC aliquot from every donor. As regards this clonotype: This clone's antigen is unknown. Nothing much larger sits one base from this clone, and base qualities are not available.

The library was built by means of 5' RACE. TCRdb shows the sequencer as Illumina HiSeq 2500. A second roughly 6 to 12 cycle PCR used a sample-barcoded 5' primer and a J-beta primer mix. Each TCR beta cDNA molecule received a unique molecular identifier from a template-switch 5' adaptor carrying 12 random nucleotides. At least 2.5 million CDR3-containing paired-end reads were obtained from each sample. First-strand cDNA was synthesized from all RNA with the Mint cDNA synthesis kit, primed by a TRBC-specific oligonucleotide. Following uracil-DNA glycosylase treatment, a first 18-cycle PCR with universal primers M1SS and BC2_uni_R was performed on all cDNA. As for the authors' bioinformatics: For normalization, 1 million high-quality reads were randomly selected from each sample, with every read carrying a distinct molecular identifier. Reads sharing molecular identifiers were discarded rather than binned into consensus sequences. MiTCR, run with a Q25 quality threshold and the strictest error-elimination algorithm, handled CDR3 identification, clonotype clustering and error correction. A nonparametric unseen species model with Euler transformation was used to estimate a lower bound on total TCR beta diversity. TCRdb's own reprocessing of the public reads used fastp at Q25 and MiXCR and kept productive beta chains. Every CDR3 protein is listed once, alongside the most common genes and DNA of its rows. These V and J calls are TCRdb output, not the study's own analysis. The sample includes about 800,000 distinct CDR3 sequences, with more than 45% observed a single time. Of the sample, roughly 22% falls within the top ten clones.

The sample taken for sequencing was blood. The origin of this receptor is a man under 40 in good health.

Here the CDR3 is given as CSASPLDNTDTQYF. The DNA sequence is as follows: TGCAGTGCTAGTCCCCTGGATAACACAGATACGCAGTATTTT. The rearrangement combines TRBV20-1 with TRBJ2-3, with no reliable assignment of the D segment. At the junction V is shortened by 3 bases and J by 2 bases, with 12 bases in between. According to the germline V gene (reference sequence), CDR1 reads DFQATT and CDR2 reads SNEGSKA. The CDR3 measures 14 amino acids from cysteine to phenylalanine. The retained sequence is limited to the CDR3, 42 bases, with the frame set at the first base.